These 9 T cell receptor beta chains were sequenced from one sample in a study of blood T cells in healthy people across ages. A second 7 to 11 cycle PCR used barcoded and J-beta primers. Via MiXCR, TCRdb re-called the 5' RACE reads, giving one row per CDR3 protein. This table holds over 500,000 distinct CDR3 sequences, roughly half found once. Sequencing was performed on blood. The origin of the receptors is a woman of 80 years or more in good health.

This clonotype was counted ten times or more. The J gene is TRBJ2-1, the V gene TRBV11-2; D gene uncertain. CDR3 size: 12 residues. Germline V gene lookup returns CDR1 SGHAT and CDR2 FQNNGV. The V gene lost 3 bases and the J gene lost 5 bases, with 5 bases spanning the gap. The CDR3 sequence is CASSFDHNEQFF. CDR3 sequence (DNA): TGTGCCAGCAGCTTTGACCACAATGAGCAGTTCTTC.

This clonotype was seen ten or more times. This chain connects TRBV27 to TRBJ2-7; 8 positions agree with TRBD2. Germline assignment: CDR1 MNHEY and CDR2 SMNVEV (reference sequence). CDR3 length equals 14 residues. Trimming took 7 bases from V and 2 from J; bases not matched to a gene: 7. The CDR3 spells CASTRAGGTYEQYF. CDR3 sequence (DNA): TGTGCCAGCACTCGGGCGGGAGGCACCTACGAGCAGTACTTC.

The V and J genes are TRBV4-2 and TRBJ2-1; the D gene is possibly TRBD2 (6 bases). CDR1 is LGHNA, CDR2 YNFKEQ, per germline. Trimming took 6 bases from V and 7 from J, leaving 16 bases between them. The length of the CDR3 is 14 residues. The CDR3 DNA is TGTGCCAGCAGGCGACTAGGGTTCGGGAATGAGCAGTTCTTC. Its translation is CASRRLGFGNEQFF.

This clonotype occurred many times. This chain joins TRBV18 and TRBJ2-5; D gene uncertain. Between the trimmed V and J ends, which lost 4 bases and 0 bases, there was a span of 6 bases. Germline-derived CDR1 and CDR2 are KGHSH and LQKENI. The CDR3 is 13 residues long. This chain's CDR3 is CASSRQYQETQYF. The CDR3 nucleotides are TGTGCCAGCTCACGGCAGTACCAAGAGACCCAGTACTTC.

The V call is TRBV12-3 or TRBV12-4, the J call TRBJ2-2, with D maybe TRBD1 (5 bases). The CDR3 sequence is 16 residues long. The V gene lost 6 bases and the J gene lost 6 bases, with 20 bases spanning the gap. Here the CDR3 reads CASSRVTVEGPGELFF. CDR3 DNA: TGTGCCAGCAGCAGGGTAACGGTAGAAGGACCCGGGGAGCTGTTTTTT.

This clonotype was seen a few times. The chain has TRBV20-1 and TRBJ1-5, with 8 bases that match TRBD1. CDR1 DFQATT and CDR2 SNEGSKA come from the germline V gene (reference sequence). The CDR3 totals 12 residues. The ends lost 6 bases at V and 6 bases at J; junction bases unmatched: 4. CDR3 residues: CSATTGAQPQHF. CDR3 nucleotides: TGCAGTGCAACGACAGGGGCTCAGCCCCAGCATTTT.

This chain links TRBV25-1 with TRBJ1-2; D ambiguous. The germline CDR1 and CDR2 sequences are MGHDK and SYGVNS. V was shortened by 1 base and J by 4 bases, with 10 bases between the two germline ends. This CDR3 is 14 amino acids long. CDR3 sequence (DNA): TGTGCCAGCAGTGAATCGGGCAAGAGCTATGGCTACACCTTC. This gives the protein CASSESGKSYGYTF.

The CDR3 loop reads CASSLPSGSSEQYF. The CDR3 region has the DNA TGCGCCAGCAGCTTGCCTAGCGGGTCCAGCGAGCAGTACTTC. The chain employs TRBV5-1 and TRBJ2-7, with 8 positions matching TRBD2. The trim removed 1 base at V and 6 bases at J, leaving 6 bases unmatched. This CDR3 is built from 14 residues. Per the germline V gene, CDR1 is SGHRS and CDR2 is YFSETQ.

The V gene is TRBV25-1, the J gene TRBJ1-5, with a weak D call TRBD1 (5 bases). This CDR3 has 16 residues. Trimming shortened V by 4 bases and J by 5 bases, and 18 bases separated the two germline ends. Germline V gene lookup returns CDR1 MGHDK and CDR2 SYGVNS. DNA for the CDR3: TGTGCCAGCAGTGCCACGGGACGGGGAGACTATCAGCCCCAGCATTTT. Translation gives CASSATGRGDYQPQHF.